This TCR beta chain appears in the sequencing data of a study of blood T cell repertoires in COVID-19. Some clones are missing from TCRdb's copy, which holds only in-frame ones; the method was immunoSEQ multiplex PCR. Of around 120,000 clones detected, around 80% appear once; the ten largest clones hold approximately 1.8%. The source of this sequence is a man between 65 and 85 years old with acute or convalescent COVID-19. The specimen sequenced was peripheral blood.

This chain's CDR3 is CASSKNRGRGNQPQHF. The CDR3 nucleotides are TGTGCCAGTAGCAAGAACAGGGGGCGCGGCAATCAGCCCCAGCATTTT. The V and J genes are TRBV19 and TRBJ1-5, with TRBD1 identical over 9 bases. From germline, CDR1 is LNHDA and CDR2 SQIVND (reference sequence). The CDR3 has 16 amino acids. Trimming removed 6 bases from V and 2 bases from J; junction bases left unmatched: 8.